Listed below are T cell receptor beta chains from one sample, sequenced in a study of T cell responses to AZD1222 COVID-19 vaccine. Sequencing used immunoSEQ multiplex PCR; TCRdb keeps in-frame clones, though not all of them. The table has about 120,000 clones, around 93% seen once. Sample: peripheral blood, taken on day 0 of AZD1222 vaccination. These receptors all come from an adult in good health. Both conserved end residues are part of each CDR3. D genes are given only for firm matches. Expanded clones get a size class; other rows say once, few or many, or leave the size out.

TRBV9	TRBJ2-5	.	.	TGTGCCAGCAGCGGGACGGACGAAGAGACCCAGTACTTC	CASSGTDEETQYF
TRBV7-8	TRBJ1-5	.	.	TGTGCCAGCAGCTTAACGTTCGTGGAGAATCAGCCCCAGCATTTT	CASSLTFVENQPQHF
TRBV20-1	TRBJ2-5	.	.	TGCAGTGCGGACAGACAGAGAGTGGGGTACTTC	CSADRQRVGYF
TRBV7-9	TRBJ1-5	.	TRBD1	TGTGCCAGCAGCTCAGGGGGGGTAATGGGCAATCAGCCCCAGCATTTT	CASSSGGVMGNQPQHF
TRBV5-1	TRBJ2-1	.	TRBD2	TGCGCCAGCAGCGGGACTAGCGGGTACAATGAGCAGTTCTTC	CASSGTSGYNEQFF
TRBV27	TRBJ1-2	.	.	TGTGCCAGCAGTTTATCAGGGGCGGTAGGCTACACCTTC	CASSLSGAVGYTF
TRBV6-2/TRBV6-3	TRBJ2-5	.	TRBD1	TGTGCCAGCAGTTACGACAGGGGGCGTTGGGAGACCCAGTACTTC	CASSYDRGRWETQYF
TRBV30	TRBJ1-1	.	.	TGTGCCTGGAGCCACAGGAACACTGAAGCTTTCTTT	CAWSHRNTEAFF
TRBV29-1	TRBJ1-2	.	.	TGCAGCGTTGAATACAGCTCCTATGGCTACACCTTC	CSVEYSSYGYTF
TRBV28	TRBJ2-7	.	TRBD1	TGTGCCAGCAGTTTGGGACAGGTCTACGAGCAGTACTTC	CASSLGQVYEQYF
TRBV28	TRBJ1-1	.	.	TGTGCCAGCAGTTTTAAGGGGAACACTGAAGCTTTCTTT	CASSFKGNTEAFF
TRBV28	TRBJ2-3	.	TRBD2	TGTGCCAGCAGTCCCCACTCGCGGGAGTCGACAGATACGCAGTATTTT	CASSPHSRESTDTQYF
TRBV9	TRBJ1-3	.	TRBD1	TGTGCCAGCAGCCCCGGGCGGGCAGGGGGCTCAATCTCTGGAAACACCATATATTTT	CASSPGRAGGSISGNTIYF
TRBV2	TRBJ1-6	.	.	TGTGCCAGCAGGGATACAGCTACACCCCTCCACTTT	CASRDTATPLHF
TRBV28	TRBJ2-7	.	.	TGTGCCAGCAGTTTGGGGGGGCATGCCTTTCCCTACGAGCAGTACTTC	CASSLGGHAFPYEQYF
TRBV5-6	TRBJ2-1	.	TRBD1	TGTGCCAGCAGCTTGAGGACAGGGGGGTTCTACAATGAGCAGTTCTTC	CASSLRTGGFYNEQFF
TRBV27	TRBJ2-7	.	.	TGTGCCAGCAGGCGGGACCGTCACTACGAGCAGTACTTC	CASRRDRHYEQYF
TRBV7-2	TRBJ2-1	.	.	TGTGCCAGCACCCAGGAGCAGGGGAATGAGCAGTTCTTC	CASTQEQGNEQFF
TRBV4-3	TRBJ1-2	.	TRBD1	TGCGCCAGCAGCCAAGGAACAGGGGGCGGCTATGGCTACACCTTC	CASSQGTGGGYGYTF
TRBV7-9	TRBJ2-7	once	.	TGTGCCAGCAGCTTAATGGCAGGCGAGCAGTACTTC	CASSLMAGEQYF
TRBV3-1/TRBV3-2	TRBJ2-5	.	.	TGTGCCAGCAGCCAAGAAAGGCGATGGGAAGTCCAAGAGACCCAGTACTTC	CASSQERRWEVQETQYF
TRBV4-3	TRBJ1-3	.	.	TGCGCCAGCAGCCAGTCGTACAGGGACCCTGGAAACACCATATATTTT	CASSQSYRDPGNTIYF
TRBV30	TRBJ2-3	.	.	TGTGCCTGGAATGGCGGGTTCACAGATACGCAGTATTTT	CAWNGGFTDTQYF
TRBV9	TRBJ1-6	.	.	TGTGCCAGCAGCGGACAAGGCCTTAGCTCCTATAATTCACCCCTCCACTTT	CASSGQGLSSYNSPLHF
TRBV6-2/TRBV6-3	TRBJ1-1	.	TRBD1	TGTGCCAGCAGTCTACGACAGGGTTTGGACACTGAAGCTTTCTTT	CASSLRQGLDTEAFF
TRBV7-9	TRBJ1-4	.	.	TGTGCCAGCAGCTTATCAGGGGCGGCGGGTGAAAAACTGTTTTTT	CASSLSGAAGEKLFF
TRBV6-5	TRBJ1-1	.	TRBD1	TGTGCCAGCATTGGTCTAGGACAGGAGTTCCCTGAAGCTTTCTTT	CASIGLGQEFPEAFF
TRBV6-5	TRBJ1-1	.	.	TGTGCCAGCACCCCCTCTTATATACTCACTGAAGCTTTCTTT	CASTPSYILTEAFF
TRBV6-5	TRBJ1-1	.	.	TGTGCCAGCAGGGCGGTGGGCACTGAAGCTTTCTTT	CASRAVGTEAFF
TRBV10-3	TRBJ1-1	.	.	TGTGCCATCAGTTATGGCGGGGGGAACACTGAAGCTTTCTTT	CAISYGGGNTEAFF
TRBV5-5	TRBJ1-5	once	.	TGTGCCAGCAGCTCGGATGCTAGTTTTCAGCCCCAGCATTTT	CASSSDASFQPQHF
TRBV19	TRBJ1-2	once	.	TGTGCCAGTAGACACGGGGGTTACCTTGGCTACACCTTC	CASRHGGYLGYTF
TRBV6-5	TRBJ1-1	.	.	TGTGCCAGCAGTTTCCGACCGACACTAGTGAACACTGAAGCTTTCTTT	CASSFRPTLVNTEAFF
TRBV7-9	TRBJ2-3	.	.	TGTGCCAGCAGCGTTAGCGAGAATACGCAGTATTTT	CASSVSENTQYF
TRBV5-1	TRBJ1-1	.	.	TGCGCCAGCAGCGACGTTATAAACACTGAAGCTTTCTTT	CASSDVINTEAFF
TRBV7-9	TRBJ1-2	.	TRBD1	TGTGCCAGCAGCTTTTCTCAGGGGGGTGACTATGGCTACACCTTC	CASSFSQGGDYGYTF
TRBV6-5	TRBJ2-7	.	.	TGTGCCAGCAGGGCCTCTCATTACGAGCAGTACTTC	CASRASHYEQYF
TRBV18	TRBJ1-1	few	.	TGTGCCAGCTCAACCGGGGGAAACACTGAAGCTTTCTTT	CASSTGGNTEAFF
TRBV3-1/TRBV3-2	TRBJ2-1	.	TRBD2	TGTGCCAGCAGCCAAGCCCTCCAGCGGGGGGCCCGGGATGAGCAGTTCTTC	CASSQALQRGARDEQFF
TRBV4-3	TRBJ2-5	.	TRBD2	TGCGCCAGCAGCCAAGATTTTCCGGGGGGGACCCAGTACTTC	CASSQDFPGGTQYF
TRBV28	TRBJ2-7	.	.	TGTGCCAGCAGCATACCCTCCTACGAGCAGTACTTC	CASSIPSYEQYF
TRBV5-4	TRBJ1-2	.	TRBD1	TGTGCCAGCAGCTTGGGGGACAGGGGGGCCTATGGCTACACCTTC	CASSLGDRGAYGYTF
TRBV10-3	TRBJ1-5	once	TRBD1	TGTGCCATCAGTGAAGTGTTGGTGGGACAGGGGATTCAGCCCCAGCATTTT	CAISEVLVGQGIQPQHF
TRBV3-1/TRBV3-2	TRBJ1-5	.	TRBD1	TGTGCCAGCAGCCAGGGGACAGGGTTGAGTCAGCCCCAGCATTTT	CASSQGTGLSQPQHF
TRBV6-5	TRBJ1-1	once	TRBD1	TGTGCCAGCACCAAACGCTTCAGGGGGTCCACTGAAGCTTTCTTT	CASTKRFRGSTEAFF
TRBV18	TRBJ2-7	.	.	TGTGCCAGCTCACCAGGGGCAGGGAGCTACGAGCAGTACTTC	CASSPGAGSYEQYF
TRBV30	TRBJ1-5	.	.	TGTGCCTGGAGTGCGGGGATGAATAGCAATCAGCCCCAGCATTTT	CAWSAGMNSNQPQHF
TRBV5-1	TRBJ2-1	.	TRBD2	TGCGCCAGCATGGGGGGACTAGGGACCTACAATGAGCAGTTCTTC	CASMGGLGTYNEQFF
TRBV4-3	TRBJ1-4	once	TRBD1	TGCGCCAGCAGCCAAGCTAGGGGACAGGGGGCTTTCGGAAAACTGTTTTTT	CASSQARGQGAFGKLFF
TRBV6-5	TRBJ2-7	few	.	TGTGCCAGCATTTGGGGGCACGAGCAGTACTTC	CASIWGHEQYF
TRBV5-6	TRBJ2-7	.	TRBD2	TGTGCCAGCAGCCCCTTGGGGTGGGGACTAGCGGGAGACTTCTACGAGCAGTACTTC	CASSPLGWGLAGDFYEQYF
TRBV20-1	TRBJ2-7	.	.	TGCAGTGCTAGTTCAACAGTCGAGCAGTACTTC	CSASSTVEQYF
TRBV5-1	TRBJ2-1	.	TRBD2	TGCGCCAGCAGCCCAGGGACTAGCGTATGGCCGCAGTTCTTC	CASSPGTSVWPQFF
TRBV6-1	TRBJ1-5	.	.	TGTGCCAGCAGTGAAGGAACCGGTGCCCTGCCCCAGCATTTT	CASSEGTGALPQHF